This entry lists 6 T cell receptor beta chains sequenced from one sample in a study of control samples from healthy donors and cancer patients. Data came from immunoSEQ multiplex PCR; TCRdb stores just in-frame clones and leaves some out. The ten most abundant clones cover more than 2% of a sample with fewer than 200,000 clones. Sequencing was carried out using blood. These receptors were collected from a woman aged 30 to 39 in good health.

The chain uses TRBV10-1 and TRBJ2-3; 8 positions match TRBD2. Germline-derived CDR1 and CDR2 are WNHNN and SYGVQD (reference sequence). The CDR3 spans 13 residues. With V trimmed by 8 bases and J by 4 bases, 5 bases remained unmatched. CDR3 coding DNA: TGCGCCAGCTCGGGGGGGGCCGCAGATACGCAGTATTTT. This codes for CASSGGAADTQYF.

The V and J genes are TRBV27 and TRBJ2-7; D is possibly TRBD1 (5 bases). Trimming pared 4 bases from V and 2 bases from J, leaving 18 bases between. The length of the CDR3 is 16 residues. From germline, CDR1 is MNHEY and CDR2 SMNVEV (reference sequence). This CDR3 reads CASSWSPGLGTYEQYF. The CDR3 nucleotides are TGTGCCAGCAGTTGGAGCCCAGGGCTTGGGACCTACGAGCAGTACTTC.

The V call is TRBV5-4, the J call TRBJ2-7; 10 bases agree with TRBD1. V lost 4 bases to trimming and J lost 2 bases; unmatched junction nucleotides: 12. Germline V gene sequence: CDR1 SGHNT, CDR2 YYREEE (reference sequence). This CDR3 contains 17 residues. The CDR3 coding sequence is TGTGCCAGCAGCCCGACAGGGGGCGTAAGGGCTGCCTACGAGCAGTACTTC. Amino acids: CASSPTGGVRAAYEQYF. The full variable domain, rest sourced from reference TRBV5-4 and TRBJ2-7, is ETGVTQSPTHLIKTRGQQVTLRCSSQSGHNTVSWYQQALGQGPQFIFQYYREEENGRGNFPPRFSGLQFPNYSSELNVNALELDDSALYLCASSPTGGVRAAYEQYFGPGTRLTVT.

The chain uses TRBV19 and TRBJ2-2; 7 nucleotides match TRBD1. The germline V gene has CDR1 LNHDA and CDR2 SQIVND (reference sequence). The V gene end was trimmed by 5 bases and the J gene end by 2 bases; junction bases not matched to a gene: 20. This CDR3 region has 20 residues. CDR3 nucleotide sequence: TGTGCCAGTAGTCCCGACAGGGATATCACCAGAAGACATAACACCGGGGAGCTGTTTTTT. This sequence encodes CASSPDRDITRRHNTGELFF.

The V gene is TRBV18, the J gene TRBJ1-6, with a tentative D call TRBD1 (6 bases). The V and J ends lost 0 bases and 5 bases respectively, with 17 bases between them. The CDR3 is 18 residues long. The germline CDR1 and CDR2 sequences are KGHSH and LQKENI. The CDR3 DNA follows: TGTGCCAGCTCACCACCGAGGGGGGGACTTCAAAATAATTCACCCCTCCACTTT. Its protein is CASSPPRGGLQNNSPLHF. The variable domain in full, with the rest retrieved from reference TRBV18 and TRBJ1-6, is NAGVMQNPRHLVRRRGQEARLRCSPMKGHSHVYWYRQLPEEGLKFMVYLQKENIIDESGMPKERFSAEFPKEGPSILRIQQVVRGDSAAYFCASSPPRGGLQNNSPLHFGNGTRLTVT.

The DNA of the CDR3 is TGCGCCAGCAGGCCCACCCCCTCAACGAACACTGAAGCTTTCTTT. Residues: CASRPTPSTNTEAFF. The chain uses TRBV5-1 and TRBJ1-1, with no clear D. Trimming removed 5 bases at V and 1 base at J, with 15 bases between. The germline V gene has CDR1 SGHRS and CDR2 YFSETQ. The CDR3 length is 15 residues.